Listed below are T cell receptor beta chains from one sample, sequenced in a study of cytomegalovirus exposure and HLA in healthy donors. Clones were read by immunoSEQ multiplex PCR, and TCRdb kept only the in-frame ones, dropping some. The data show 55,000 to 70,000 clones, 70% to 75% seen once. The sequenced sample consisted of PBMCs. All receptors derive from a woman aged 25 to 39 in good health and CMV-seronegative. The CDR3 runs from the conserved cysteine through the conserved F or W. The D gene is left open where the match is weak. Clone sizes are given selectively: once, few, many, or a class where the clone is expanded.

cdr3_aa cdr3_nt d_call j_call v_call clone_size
CASLGTGGFYTGELFF TGTGCCAGCCTAGGGACAGGGGGTTTCTACACCGGGGAGCTGTTTTTT TRBD1 TRBJ2-2 TRBV19 .
CASSSGQGANQPQHF TGTGCCAGTAGTTCGGGACAGGGGGCGAATCAGCCCCAGCATTTT TRBD1 TRBJ1-5 TRBV19 .
CASSPGQGFDTEAFF TGCGCCAGCAGCCCGGGACAGGGATTTGACACTGAAGCTTTCTTT TRBD1 TRBJ1-1 TRBV5-1 .
CASSTGASSTDTQYF TGTGCCAGCAGCACAGGGGCCTCCTCCACAGATACGCAGTATTTT TRBD1 TRBJ2-3 TRBV6-1 .
CASSQGRSAPYGYTF TGTGCCAGCAGCCAAGGGAGGTCGGCACCCTATGGCTACACCTTC . TRBJ1-2 TRBV4-2 .
CASSSGLDYEQYF TGTGCCAGCAGTTCGGGACTGGACTACGAGCAGTACTTC . TRBJ2-7 TRBV27 .
CASSLGQGLSYEQYF TGCGCCAGCAGCTTGGGACAGGGATTATCCTACGAGCAGTACTTC TRBD1 TRBJ2-7 TRBV5-1 .
CASSLAQTQVYGYTF TGTGCCAGCAGCTTAGCGCAAACACAGGTCTATGGCTACACCTTC . TRBJ1-2 TRBV7-9 few
CASSPDRVAGNTIYF TGTGCCAGCAGCCCAGACAGGGTGGCTGGAAACACCATATATTTT TRBD1 TRBJ1-3 TRBV6-5 few
CASSELALTDTQYF TGTGCCAGCAGTGAATTAGCACTCACAGATACGCAGTATTTT . TRBJ2-3 TRBV25-1 .
CASRETPTGRNTIYF TGTGCCAGCAGGGAAACCCCGACAGGGAGAAACACCATATATTTT TRBD1 TRBJ1-3 TRBV6-1 .
CASSVGQGYYYGYTF TGTGCCAGCAGCGTAGGACAGGGTTACTACTATGGCTACACCTTC TRBD1 TRBJ1-2 TRBV9 .
CASSLGGPNEQFF TGTGCCAGCAGCTTGGGAGGGCCGAATGAGCAGTTCTTC TRBD2 TRBJ2-1 TRBV7-2 .
CASSQGNLVNTEAFF TGCGCCAGCAGCCAAGGGAACCTAGTGAACACTGAAGCTTTCTTT . TRBJ1-1 TRBV4-1 few
CASSVAGTGDYGYTF TGTGCCAGCAGCGTGGCCGGGACAGGAGACTATGGCTACACCTTC TRBD1 TRBJ1-2 TRBV9 .
CASSSGLAGGETQYF TGTGCCAGCAGCTCGGGACTAGCGGGAGGAGAGACCCAGTACTTC TRBD2 TRBJ2-5 TRBV5-8 .
CASSSGLAGSYEQYF TGCGCCAGCAGCTCCGGACTAGCGGGGTCCTACGAGCAGTACTTC TRBD2 TRBJ2-7 TRBV5-1 .
CASRTTSGSSYNEQFF TGTGCCAGCAGAACAACTAGCGGAAGCTCCTACAATGAGCAGTTCTTC TRBD2 TRBJ2-1 TRBV2 .
CSVDDRGLDTDTQYF TGCAGCGTTGACGACAGGGGGCTAGATACAGATACGCAGTATTTT TRBD1 TRBJ2-3 TRBV29-1 .
CASSQFIGTGGAGANVLTF TGTGCCAGCAGCCAATTTATTGGGACAGGGGGCGCTGGGGCCAACGTCCTGACTTTC TRBD1 TRBJ2-6 TRBV14 .
CASSGAGRALSYGYTF TGTGCCAGCAGTGGGGCAGGGAGGGCCCTATCCTATGGCTACACCTTC . TRBJ1-2 TRBV6-1 once
CASSLQGASAKNIQYF TGTGCCAGTAGTCTACAGGGGGCGTCGGCCAAAAACATTCAGTACTTC TRBD1 TRBJ2-4 TRBV19 .
CASNLQGSTEAFF TGTGCCAGCAATCTGCAGGGGTCGACTGAAGCTTTCTTT . TRBJ1-1 TRBV6-5 .
CSVDGGREGYGYTF TGCAGCGTTGATGGGGGACGGGAGGGGTATGGCTACACCTTC . TRBJ1-2 TRBV29-1 .
CASRGKGRQETQYF TGTGCCAGCAGGGGAAAAGGGAGGCAAGAGACCCAGTACTTC . TRBJ2-5 TRBV2 .
CASRLGGNSGNTIYF TGTGCCAGTAGACTTGGAGGGAACTCTGGAAACACCATATATTTT . TRBJ1-3 TRBV19 .
CASSRLAGVVYEQYF TGTGCCAGCAGTCGACTAGCGGGAGTTGTCTACGAGCAGTACTTC TRBD2 TRBJ2-7 TRBV7-2 .
CASRKAISTDTQYF TGTGCCAGTAGAAAAGCTATTAGCACAGATACGCAGTATTTT . TRBJ2-3 TRBV19 .
CASSGTGGSQPQHF TGTGCCAGTAGCGGAACAGGGGGATCACAGCCCCAGCATTTT TRBD1 TRBJ1-5 TRBV19 once
CASSLATRVNYGYTF TGTGCCAGCAGCTTAGCGACCAGGGTAAACTATGGCTACACCTTC . TRBJ1-2 TRBV7-8 .
CASSEGPRGRASYEQYF TGTGCCAGCAGTGAGGGGCCCCGCGGACGCGCCTCGTACGAGCAGTACTTC . TRBJ2-7 TRBV2 few
CASSLASVNNEQFF TGTGCCAGCTCTCTTGCCAGCGTCAACAATGAGCAGTTCTTC . TRBJ2-1 TRBV18 .
CASSQERSSPGRDTEAFF TGCGCCAGCAGCCAAGAAAGGAGTTCTCCCGGCCGGGACACTGAAGCTTTCTTT . TRBJ1-1 TRBV4-1 .
CASSKLAGTGILHGVSGANVLTF TGTGCCAGTAGCAAACTAGCGGGTACCGGAATCCTACACGGCGTGTCTGGGGCCAACGTCCTGACTTTC TRBD2 TRBJ2-6 TRBV19 once
CASSMVGRDEQFF TGTGCCAGTAGTATGGTTGGTCGGGATGAGCAGTTCTTC . TRBJ2-1 TRBV19 .
CASSRTGGANYGYTF TGTGCCAGCAGCCGGACAGGGGGGGCTAACTATGGCTACACCTTC TRBD1 TRBJ1-2 TRBV5-8 .
CASINWEASYEQYF TGTGCCAGCATTAACTGGGAGGCCTCCTACGAGCAGTACTTC . TRBJ2-7 TRBV6-1 .
CASSVNRGASTDTQYF TGTGCCAGTAGTGTTAACAGGGGAGCTAGCACAGATACGCAGTATTTT TRBD1 TRBJ2-3 TRBV19 .
CASSWTVSTEAFF TGTGCCAGCAGTTGGACAGTGAGCACTGAAGCTTTCTTT . TRBJ1-1 TRBV6-5 .
CASSLWPGEQYF TGTGCCAGCAGCTTGTGGCCGGGCGAGCAGTACTTC . TRBJ2-7 TRBV5-4 once
CASSYGGVNTGELFF TGCGCCAGCAGCTACGGGGGGGTTAACACCGGGGAGCTGTTTTTT TRBD2 TRBJ2-2 TRBV5-1 .
CAISESTDSEAFF TGTGCCATCAGTGAGTCCACGGACAGTGAAGCTTTCTTT . TRBJ1-1 TRBV10-3 .
CASSLADRVGSPLHF TGTGCCAGCAGCTTAGCGGACAGGGTGGGTTCACCCCTCCACTTT TRBD1 TRBJ1-6 TRBV13 .
CASSDDRRGYTF TGTGCCAGCAGTGATGATCGGCGGGGCTACACCTTC . TRBJ1-2 TRBV6-1 .
CASSYSRRNLETQYF TGTGCCAGCAGTTACTCCCGCAGGAACCTAGAGACCCAGTACTTC . TRBJ2-5 TRBV6-5 .
CASSYEGPDSLPTF TGTGCCAGCAGTTACGAAGGTCCGGACAGTCTCCCCACCTTC . TRBJ1-2 TRBV6-5 .
CASSPLDSYGYTF TGTGCCAGCTCACCACTCGACAGCTATGGCTACACCTTC . TRBJ1-2 TRBV18 few
CASSEGTSGSTDTQYF TGCGCCAGCAGTGAGGGGACTAGCGGGAGCACAGATACGCAGTATTTT TRBD2 TRBJ2-3 TRBV10-1 .
CSSSLGGYEQFF TGTTCCAGCAGCTTAGGAGGGTATGAGCAGTTCTTC . TRBJ2-1 TRBV7-9 .
CAWSVGRADSYEQYF TGTGCCTGGAGCGTCGGGAGGGCAGACTCCTACGAGCAGTACTTC TRBD2 TRBJ2-7 TRBV30 .